This T cell receptor (beta chain) stems from a study of T cells in narcolepsy. The overall study: Enrolled donors included narcolepsy type 1 or type 2 patients and healthy controls.

Overall study results and limits: Blood of same and different patients, but not healthy controls, reportedly held recurring autoreactive clonotypes.

Method: immunoSEQ multiplex PCR; TCRdb's copy keeps in-frame clones and lacks some. The data hold about 10,000 clones, with approximately 70% observed a single time. The CDR3 sequence is 19 residues long. Trimming left V 1 base short and J 4 bases short, with 23 bases between. Looked up from germline, CDR1 is MDHEN and CDR2 is SYDVKM. About this clone itself: Its antigen remains unknown.

V gene TRBV28 combines with J gene TRBJ2-1; D tentatively fits TRBD1 or TRBD2 (6 bases each). This TCR derives from a human donor with narcolepsy. Specimen: CD45RA- memory CD8+ T cells from PBMCs. CDR3 region: CASSLSLPIPGARYNEQFF. CDR3 coding DNA: TGTGCCAGCAGTTTATCCCTCCCAATTCCGGGGGCGAGGTACAATGAGCAGTTCTTC.